These 5 T cell receptor beta chains share one sample of origin, sequenced in a study of blood T cells in healthy people across ages. The second PCR ran roughly 6 to 12 cycles with a sample-barcoded 5' primer and J-beta primers. TCRdb recomputed calls from the 5' RACE reads with MiXCR, one row per CDR3 protein. The repertoire holds approximately 1.5 million distinct CDR3 sequences, with about 42% as singletons. Sequencing was performed on blood. These receptors were collected from a woman aged 18 to 35 in good health.

The chain is built from TRBV4-1 and TRBJ2-6, with unresolved D. Germline lookup yields CDR1 MGHRA and CDR2 YSYEKL. This CDR3 is 15 amino acids long. V lost 5 bases, J lost 0 bases, and 8 bases lay in between. The CDR3 DNA reads as TGCGCCAGCAGCGGGGTCACCTCTGGGGCCAACGTCCTGACTTTC. This encodes CASSGVTSGANVLTF.

This rearrangement joins TRBV6-2 or TRBV6-3 to TRBJ2-3; TRBD2 might be the D (7 bases). Germline V CDR1 and CDR2: MNHEY, SVGEGT. V was clipped by 7 bases and J by 4 bases, with 15 bases between them. The CDR3 sequence is 14 residues long. The DNA for the CDR3 is TGTGCCAGCACCCAACAAGGGGGGGCAGATACGCAGTATTTT. It yields the protein CASTQQGGADTQYF.

This clonotype came up once. The chain is built from TRBV7-2 and TRBJ2-7, with 8 bases identical to TRBD2. The CDR3 spans 15 residues. The J segment lost 2 bases and the V segment lost 1 base, leaving 4 bases of the junction unmatched. CDR1 is SGHTA, CDR2 FQGNSA, per germline. In nucleotides, the CDR3 is TGTGCCAGCAGCTTAGTAACCGGGAGGGCCTACGAGCAGTACTTC. Protein: CASSLVTGRAYEQYF.

The V and J genes are TRBV2 and TRBJ2-1, with 9 bases that match TRBD2. J was trimmed by 4 bases and V by 6 bases; bases with no gene match: 7. CDR1 is SNHLY, CDR2 FYNNEI, per germline. This CDR3 comprises 15 residues. The CDR3 spells CASRSGRSVYNEQFF. Written as DNA, the CDR3 is TGTGCCAGCAGGAGCGGGAGGAGCGTGTACAATGAGCAGTTCTTC.

Worth noting for this clonotype: Germline and junction disagree at one end, which may indicate a read error. The chain links TRBV6-5 to TRBJ1-5, with D unclear. This CDR3 spans 13 amino acids. In germline, CDR1 is MNHEY, CDR2 SVGAGI. In nucleotides, the CDR3 is TGTGCCAGCAGGTACTCCATGAATCAGCCCCAGCATTTT. Translating it yields CASRYSMNQPQHF.